This T cell receptor (beta chain) was observed in a study of CD8+CD57+ T cells in acquired aplastic anemia. Study at large: CD4+ and CD8+ cells, once sorted, gave DNA averaging about 3.4 ug. Study observations and caveats: Statistical testing detected no significant gap in CD8+ Simpson's diversity between patients and controls.

This clonotype was seen repeatedly, ten times or more. Its antigen is unknown. Deletions cut 4 bases from V and 5 bases from J, with 12 bases between. Germline CDR1 and CDR2: LGHNT and FRNRAP. There are 13 residues in the CDR3. Genomic DNA, serving as template, underwent TCR beta VDJ and CDR3 profiling. TCRdb redid the calling of the reads with MiXCR, one entry per CDR3 protein. In the table there are around 200,000 distinct CDR3 sequences, less than 60% of which are singletons. CD8+CD57+ cell expansion had been shown by flow cytometry in patients chosen for sequencing. With no exception, the patients had severe acquired aplastic anemia.

This receptor was taken from a human donor with aplastic anemia. This chain joins TRBV12-5 and TRBJ2-7, with D unclear. Sequencing was performed on sorted CD4+, CD8+, or CD8+CD57+ T cells (not recorded which) from PBMCs. As DNA, the CDR3 is TGTGCTAGTGGTTCGGACCGGGCCAACGAGCAGTACTTC. It is translated as CASGSDRANEQYF.